Shown below are 14 T cell receptor beta chains from a single sample sequenced in a study of control samples from healthy donors and cancer patients. Assay: immunoSEQ multiplex PCR; the TCRdb copy retains only in-frame clones and omits some. Of about 79,000 clones in the sample, 90% to 95% are singletons; the top ten hold roughly 1.2%. The source material was PBMCs. Source of these receptors: a woman in her thirties or forties with lung cancer.

The chain joins TRBV7-9 to TRBJ1-4; D is undetermined. Germline V gene lookup returns CDR1 SEHNR and CDR2 FQNEAQ (reference sequence). The CDR3 extends over 17 amino acids. V was trimmed by 7 bases and J by 3 bases, leaving 21 bases between them. CDR3 nucleotide sequence: TGTGCCAGCACCTCCGGGTATGAGTACCGGGCTAATGAAAAACTGTTTTTT. Its protein is CASTSGYEYRANEKLFF.

The V and J genes are TRBV28 and TRBJ2-5, with 8 nucleotides matching TRBD1. Germline V gene data show CDR1 as MDHEN and CDR2 as SYDVKM. The CDR3 is 14 amino acids. V shed 5 bases, J shed 1 base, and the junction held 3 bases outside the gene matches. This chain's CDR3 is CASSGQGLQETQYF. The CDR3, as DNA: TGTGCCAGCAGTGGACAGGGCCTCCAAGAGACCCAGTACTTC. Looking up the rest from reference TRBV28 and TRBJ2-5 gives the full variable domain: DVKVTQSSRYLVKRTGEKVFLECVQDMDHENMFWYRQDPGLGLRLIYFSYDVKMKEKGDIPEGYSVSREKKERFSLILESASTNQTSMYLCASSGQGLQETQYFGPGTRLLVL.

The chain joins TRBV12-3 or TRBV12-4 to TRBJ1-5; D uncertain. The CDR3 extends over 13 amino acids. V gave up 2 bases and J gave up 5 bases, with 7 bases separating them. This chain's CDR3 is CASSLNKDQPQHF. CDR3 bases: TGTGCCAGCAGTTTAAATAAAGATCAGCCCCAGCATTTT.

This sequence joins TRBV6-5 and TRBJ1-1; possibly TRBD1 for D (5 bases). CDR3 length: 15 amino acids. Per germline, CDR1 MNHEY and CDR2 SVGAGI. The ends were cut back, 6 bases at V and 4 bases at J, with 18 bases in the middle. Here the CDR3 DNA reads TGTGCCAGCAGACACTACTCCACTAGGGGCACTGAAGCTTTCTTT. It is translated as CASRHYSTRGTEAFF.

J is TRBJ1-1 and V is TRBV19; 7 bases line up with TRBD1. V dropped 10 bases and J dropped 0; count of bases not matched to a gene: 5. The CDR3 totals 13 residues. The germline gives CDR1 LNHDA, CDR2 SQIVND (reference sequence). In DNA, the CDR3 is TGTGCCACTTCGACAGGGTTGAACACTGAAGCTTTCTTT. Its protein is CATSTGLNTEAFF.

V usage is TRBV7-8 and J usage is TRBJ2-7; TRBD1 matches at 8 bases. J was trimmed by 2 bases and V by 5 bases; bases with no gene match: 8. The CDR3 is 15 amino acids. From germline, CDR1 is SGHVS and CDR2 FQNEAQ. CDR3 amino acids: CASSPAPGQAYEQYF. The CDR3 DNA sequence: TGTGCCAGCAGCCCAGCTCCGGGACAGGCCTACGAGCAGTACTTC.

J is TRBJ2-1 and V is TRBV13, with a possible D match to TRBD2 (6 bases). Trimming cost V 5 bases and J 10 bases, with 18 bases left between them. The CDR3 runs to 14 residues. Germline V CDR1 and CDR2: PRHDT, FYEKMQ (reference sequence). In DNA, the CDR3 is TGTGCCAGCAGCCCGAGGAGGGCGTTCGGAGAGCAGTTCTTC. Its protein is CASSPRRAFGEQFF.

The chain has TRBV27 and TRBJ2-1; the match to TRBD1 covers 7 bases. CDR1 MNHEY and CDR2 SMNVEV come from the germline V gene (reference sequence). With 6 bases clipped from V and 0 bases from J, the junction kept 5 bases outside the gene matches. The CDR3 length is 15 residues. CDR3 sequence reads: CASRLQGSSYNEQFF. For the CDR3, the DNA is TGTGCCAGCAGGCTACAGGGGAGCTCCTACAATGAGCAGTTCTTC.

V gene TRBV12-3 or TRBV12-4 combines with J gene TRBJ2-1; 8 bases agree with TRBD2. The CDR3 runs to 13 residues. Trimming removed 1 base from V and 15 bases from J; junction bases left unmatched: 8. CDR3 residues: CASSLDRGGPWFF. In nucleotides, the CDR3 is TGTGCCAGCAGTTTAGATCGGGGGGGCCCATGGTTCTTC.

This clone has only one observation. The chain links TRBV6-5 to TRBJ2-1; D call uncertain. The germline V gene has CDR1 MNHEY and CDR2 SVGAGI. Trimming shortened V by 0 bases and J by 9 bases, and 12 bases separated the two germline ends. The CDR3 sequence is 14 residues long. The CDR3 nucleotides read TGTGCCAGCAGTTACTCGATTGGTGTAGCTGAGCAGTTCTTC. Residues: CASSYSIGVAEQFF.

The CDR3 DNA follows: TGTGCCAGCAGCGCCTGGGGAGACAGAAACACTGAAGCTTTCTTT. This translates into CASSAWGDRNTEAFF. V and J are TRBV3-1 (or the pseudogene TRBV3-2) and TRBJ1-1; a weak D match, TRBD1 (5 bases). The V gene lost 5 bases and the J gene lost 2 bases, with 15 bases spanning the gap. The CDR3 has 15 residues. Germline-derived CDR1 and CDR2 are LGHDT and YNNKEL (reference sequence).

The chain recombines TRBV4-1 with TRBJ1-2, with D hard to call. This CDR3 region has 15 residues. Per germline, CDR1 MGHRA and CDR2 YSYEKL. V was shortened by 0 bases and J by 7 bases, with 15 bases between the two germline ends. CDR3 nucleotides: TGCGCCAGCAGCCAAGAAAGGTTCATAAATGTTGGCTACACCTTC. It specifies CASSQERFINVGYTF.

J is TRBJ2-5 and V is TRBV19, with 8 bases lining up with TRBD1. Trimming took 5 bases from V and 0 from J; bases not matched to a gene: 2. CDR3 size: 14 residues. CDR1 and CDR2 (germline): LNHDA, SQIVND (reference sequence). CDR3 in DNA: TGTGCCAGTAGTTCGGACAGGGACCAAGAGACCCAGTACTTC. Encoded protein: CASSSDRDQETQYF.

This chain links TRBV7-2 with TRBJ1-5; D remains unclear. This CDR3 has 14 amino acids. With 2 bases removed from V and 3 bases from J, the gap between germline ends came to 8 bases. Looked up from germline, CDR1 is SGHTA and CDR2 is FQGNSA. The CDR3 nucleotides are TGTGCCAGCAGCTTATCAGCTCTCAATCAGCCCCAGCATTTT. Translated: CASSLSALNQPQHF.